This T cell receptor (beta chain) originates from a study of T cell changes during pregnancy in multiple sclerosis. This CDR3 is 15 amino acids long. V shed 7 bases and J 7 bases; nucleotides not matched to a gene: 11. From germline, CDR1 is MNHEY and CDR2 SMNVEV (reference sequence). The assay was immunoSEQ multiplex PCR, and TCRdb's table has in-frame clones only and misses some. The table lists approximately 65,000 clones, around 94% of them singletons. The receptor's source is a female donor in good health, enrolled as a control in a pregnancy study. Sequences were derived from CD8+ T cells from peripheral blood mononuclear cells, sampled in the third trimester of pregnancy. V usage is TRBV27 and J usage is TRBJ2-2; 8 bases align to TRBD1. CDR3 sequence reads: CASTDRQGMVGELFF. CDR3 in DNA: TGTGCCAGCACCGACAGACAGGGGATGGTCGGGGAGCTGTTTTTT.